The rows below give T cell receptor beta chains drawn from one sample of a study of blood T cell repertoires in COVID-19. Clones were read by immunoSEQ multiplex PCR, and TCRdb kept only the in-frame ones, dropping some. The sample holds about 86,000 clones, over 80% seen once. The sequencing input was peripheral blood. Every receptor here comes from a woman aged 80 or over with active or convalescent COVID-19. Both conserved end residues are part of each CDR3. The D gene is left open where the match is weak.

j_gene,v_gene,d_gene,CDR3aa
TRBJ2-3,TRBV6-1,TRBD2,CASSEEAGGGRAGTDTQYF
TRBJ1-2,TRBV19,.,CASYRAPNYGYTF
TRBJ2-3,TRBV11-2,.,CASRRPGGYTDTQYF
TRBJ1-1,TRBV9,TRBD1,CASSPRGDRGTGTEAFF
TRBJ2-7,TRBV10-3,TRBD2,CAISVAGGSHEQYF
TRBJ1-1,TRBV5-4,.,CASSSTGNGPPEAFF
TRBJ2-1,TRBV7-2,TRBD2,CASSSATSGGAGEQFF
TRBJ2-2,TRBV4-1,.,CASSQQGTGELFF
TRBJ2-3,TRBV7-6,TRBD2,CASSLRPSGSTDTQYF
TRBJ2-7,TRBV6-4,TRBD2,CASSDSDRLAESSYEQYF
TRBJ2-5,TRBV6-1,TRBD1,CASSEIPGGSQETQYF
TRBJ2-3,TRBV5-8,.,CASSLGLASSTDTQYF
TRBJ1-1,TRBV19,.,CASSIGQRNTEAFF
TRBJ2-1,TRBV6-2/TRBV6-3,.,CASSRGYNEQFF
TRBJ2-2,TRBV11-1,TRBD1,CASSLATGLRELFF
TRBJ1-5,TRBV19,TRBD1,CASTPQSTGYRQPQHF
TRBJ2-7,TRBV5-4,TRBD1,CASSLDYRGGEQYF
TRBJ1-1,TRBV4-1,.,CASSLHREYGTEAFF
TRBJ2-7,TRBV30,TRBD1,CAWREKTGSEQYF
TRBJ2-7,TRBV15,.,CATSRDQVSSYEQYF
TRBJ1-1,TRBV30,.,CAWRGIRGFFTEAFF
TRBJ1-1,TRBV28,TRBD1,CASSLWQGVIRSTEAFF
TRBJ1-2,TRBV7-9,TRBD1,CASSLGGQGGKRYTF
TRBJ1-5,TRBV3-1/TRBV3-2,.,CASSQDASRPQHF
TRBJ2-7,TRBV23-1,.,CASSRGRWEQYF
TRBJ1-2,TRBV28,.,CASSSAGEIGYGYTF
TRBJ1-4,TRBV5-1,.,CASSLEAGFDEKLFF
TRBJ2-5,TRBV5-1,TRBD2,CASSLVGTSGAETQYF
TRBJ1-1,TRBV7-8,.,CASTTQGRVYTEAFF
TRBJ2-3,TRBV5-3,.,CARSCAATRGTDTQYF
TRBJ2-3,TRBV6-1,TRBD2,CASSGILGEGLSDTQYF
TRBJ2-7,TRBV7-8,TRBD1,CASSLDRGPYEQYF